Shown below are 17 T cell receptor beta chains from a single sample sequenced in a study of CD8 T cells in acute hepatitis C reinfection. Sequencing used immunoSEQ multiplex PCR; TCRdb keeps in-frame clones, though not all of them. The sample consists of 38,000 or so clones, 87% of them appearing once. As to time point: naive CD8 control sorted from an acute-time-point sample. Specimen: naive CD8+ T cells from PBMCs. Receptors were obtained from a man aged 25 to 45 with chronic hepatitis C.

The chain joins TRBV4-1 to TRBJ1-1, with D perhaps matching TRBD1 (5 bases). This CDR3 contains 19 residues. V lost 0 bases and J 0 bases, leaving 20 bases between the germline ends. In germline, CDR1 is MGHRA, CDR2 YSYEKL. The CDR3 sequence: CASSQEYGLEGLVNTEAFF. The CDR3 DNA reads as TGCGCCAGCAGCCAAGAGTACGGACTCGAGGGGTTAGTGAACACTGAAGCTTTCTTT.

This clone was counted once. The chain carries TRBV29-1 and TRBJ2-1; 16 bases match TRBD2. CDR1 and CDR2 from the germline V gene are SQVTM and ANQGSEA. The ends lost 5 bases at V and 12 bases at J; junction bases unmatched: 13. This CDR3 is built from 16 residues. The CDR3 DNA is TGCAGCGTTTCTGGCCCGGGACTAGCGGGAGGGCCAGGGCAGTTCTTC. It codes for CSVSGPGLAGGPGQFF.

The V and J genes are TRBV6-6 and TRBJ2-2; D is unclear. The germline CDR1 and CDR2 sequences are MNHNY and SVGAGI (reference sequence). V was shortened by 2 bases and J by 6 bases, with 4 bases between the two germline ends. The CDR3 extends over 12 amino acids. CDR3 sequence: CASSYGPGELFF. The CDR3 nucleotides read TGTGCCAGCAGTTACGGTCCCGGGGAGCTGTTTTTT.

This chain joins TRBV7-9 and TRBJ2-7, with TRBD2 matching over 8 bases. CDR1 is SEHNR, CDR2 FQNEAQ, per germline (reference sequence). CDR3 length: 16 amino acids. V shed 1 base and J 0 bases; nucleotides not matched to a gene: 5. CDR3 protein: CASSLETSAYSYEQYF. In nucleotides, the CDR3 is TGTGCCAGCAGCTTAGAGACTAGCGCGTACTCCTACGAGCAGTACTTC.

This sequence joins TRBV19 and TRBJ2-1; possible D gene TRBD1, 5 bases. The CDR3 is made up of 13 amino acids. The V gene lost 4 bases and the J gene lost 3 bases, with 7 bases spanning the gap. Germline V gene sequence: CDR1 LNHDA, CDR2 SQIVND (reference sequence). In DNA, the CDR3 is TGTGCCAGTAGTAGTACAGGCTACAATGAGCAGTTCTTC. It codes for CASSSTGYNEQFF.

V and J are TRBV7-9 and TRBJ2-1; D uncertain. There are 14 residues in the CDR3. V gave up 5 bases and J gave up 5 bases, with 13 bases separating them. The germline gives CDR1 SEHNR, CDR2 FQNEAQ (reference sequence). CDR3 bases: TGTGCCAGCAGCCGCATGGTGGCGGACAATGAGCAGTTCTTC. Translation gives CASSRMVADNEQFF.

The J gene is TRBJ2-5, the V gene TRBV6-6; D is uncertain. The CDR3 length is 15 residues. Trimming shortened V by 4 bases and J by 1 base, and 13 bases separated the two germline ends. From germline, CDR1 is MNHNY and CDR2 SVGAGI (reference sequence). This CDR3 is CASSSTPGSQETQYF. DNA for the CDR3: TGTGCCAGCAGTTCCACTCCGGGCTCCCAAGAGACCCAGTACTTC.

Turning to this clone: The sample has other DNA sequences that encode this CDR3 too. The chain is built from TRBV9 and TRBJ2-7; possibly TRBD2 for D (6 bases). With 0 bases removed from V and 0 bases from J, the gap between germline ends came to 7 bases. The CDR3 is made up of 14 amino acids. Germline CDR1 SGDLS, CDR2 YYNGEE. This CDR3 reads CASSVGDSSYEQYF. The CDR3 DNA reads TGTGCCAGCAGCGTAGGGGACTCCTCCTACGAGCAGTACTTC.

The CDR3 loop is CASSLQMDTGELFF. The DNA of the CDR3 is TGTGCCAGCAGCTTACAGATGGACACCGGGGAGCTGTTTTTT. The chain is built from TRBV5-6 and TRBJ2-2; D not certain. Germline V gives CDR1 SGHDT, CDR2 YYEEEE. The V end was cut by 2 bases, the J end by 3 bases, with 8 bases between. The CDR3 runs to 14 residues.

V usage is TRBV25-1 and J usage is TRBJ1-5, with D perhaps matching TRBD1 (6 bases). The germline V gene has CDR1 MGHDK and CDR2 SYGVNS. The CDR3 is made up of 14 amino acids. Trimming cost V 2 bases and J 4 bases, with 9 bases left between them. In DNA form, the CDR3 reads TGTGCCAGCAGTGAAACAGGGCTAAATCAGCCCCAGCATTTT. Encoded protein: CASSETGLNQPQHF. The full variable domain, with the rest looked up from reference TRBV25-1 and TRBJ1-5, is EADIYQTPRYLVIGTGKKITLECSQTMGHDKMYWYQQDPGMELHLIHYSYGVNSTEKGDLSSESTVSRIRTEHFPLTLESARPSHTSQYLCASSETGLNQPQHFGDGTRLSIL.

This chain uses TRBV5-5 with TRBJ2-5; TRBD1 is a possible D gene (5 bases). Per germline, CDR1 SGHKS and CDR2 YYEKEE (reference sequence). The CDR3 is 12 residues long. V lost 0 bases and J lost 5, with 5 bases in between. CDR3 sequence reads: CASSLEGETQYF. In nucleotides, the CDR3 is TGTGCCAGCAGCTTGGAGGGGGAGACCCAGTACTTC.

The chain combines TRBV2 with TRBJ1-5, with D unclear. In germline, CDR1 is SNHLY, CDR2 FYNNEI. This CDR3 has 13 residues. The V end lost 1 base, the J end lost 7 bases, and 8 bases lay between the germline ends. The CDR3 nucleotides read TGTGCCAGCAGTGAAGGGCTCGGCCAGCCCCAGCATTTT. It yields the protein CASSEGLGQPQHF.

This clone was picked up a small number of times. This sequence joins TRBV19 and TRBJ1-1; 8 nucleotides agree with TRBD1. The junction had 4 bases not matched to a gene; V was cut back by 7 bases and J by 3 bases. Looked up from germline, CDR1 is LNHDA and CDR2 is SQIVND (reference sequence). The CDR3 covers 13 residues. For the CDR3, the DNA is TGTGCCAGTAAACAGGGGGGTTACACTGAAGCTTTCTTT. This gives the protein CASKQGGYTEAFF.

This chain joins TRBV5-5 and TRBJ1-1; no firm D call. V gave up 2 bases and J gave up 5 bases, with 10 bases separating them. Germline values: CDR1 SGHKS, CDR2 YYEKEE (reference sequence). There are 13 residues in the CDR3. This CDR3 is CASSFPGGTEAFF. CDR3 sequence (DNA): TGTGCCAGCAGCTTCCCGGGAGGAACTGAAGCTTTCTTT.

The chain recombines TRBV7-9 with TRBJ1-1, with D perhaps TRBD1 (5 bases). The CDR3 has 14 residues. CDR1 SEHNR and CDR2 FQNEAQ come from the germline V gene (reference sequence). V was trimmed by 3 bases and J by 3 bases, leaving 11 bases between them. This chain's CDR3 is CASSLYGGDTEAFF. The CDR3 DNA reads as TGTGCCAGCAGCTTGTACGGGGGGGACACTGAAGCTTTCTTT.

The chain uses TRBV19 and TRBJ1-5; D call uncertain. Germline V gene sequence: CDR1 LNHDA, CDR2 SQIVND (reference sequence). V lost 3 bases and J 7 bases, leaving 7 bases between the germline ends. CDR3 length: 12 residues. As DNA, the CDR3 is TGTGCCAGTAGTATCGGTGTGCAGCCCCAGCATTTT. Its protein product is CASSIGVQPQHF. The full variable domain, completed using reference TRBV19 and TRBJ1-5, is DGGITQSPKYLFRKEGQNVTLSCEQNLNHDAMYWYRQDPGQGLRLIYYSQIVNDFQKGDIAEGYSVSREKKESFPLTVTSAQKNPTAFYLCASSIGVQPQHFGDGTRLSIL.

This clone was counted once. The gene calls are TRBV9 and TRBJ2-3; D tentatively fits TRBD1 or TRBD2 (5 bases each). This CDR3 is built from 14 residues. The germline V gene has CDR1 SGDLS and CDR2 YYNGEE. Deletions cut 3 bases from V and 4 bases from J, with 12 bases between. CDR3 sequence (DNA): TGTGCCAGCAGCGCCTCCGGGACCGCAGATACGCAGTATTTT. Encoded protein: CASSASGTADTQYF.